The present entry profiles one TCR beta chain with its context. The data were obtained in a study of blood T cell repertoires in COVID-19. As for the study in general: The origin of the acute and convalescent COVID-19 samples was the United States, Italy and Spain. PBMCs, B-cell-depleted T cells, or T cells provided the cDNA or gDNA that made up the material.

J lost 3 bases, V lost 3 bases, and 4 bases had no gene match. This CDR3 region has 16 residues. Germline V lookup: CDR1 GTSNPN, CDR2 SVGIG (reference sequence). Profiled with immunoSEQ multiplex PCR; TCRdb holds only in-frame clones, not every one. The sample contains 60,000 to 70,000 clones, approximately 84% of which appear only once. Followed over time, Seattle patients had been enrolled while infection was active. The TCR originated in a man aged 35-49 years with COVID-19, enrolled during active disease. What was sequenced was peripheral blood. This chain links TRBV30 with TRBJ2-5; 16 bases agree with TRBD2. CDR3 loop: CAWSLGTSGGEETQYF. CDR3 DNA: TGTGCCTGGAGCCTTGGGACTAGCGGGGGGGAAGAGACCCAGTACTTC.